The present T cell receptor beta chain was sequenced within a study of cytomegalovirus exposure and HLA in healthy donors. Study information: A previous analysis identified about 110 million unique TCR beta sequences derived from about 180 million T cells. Study observations and caveats: Researchers reportedly found TCR beta sequences accurately predicted most subjects' HLA-A and HLA-B alleles. In an earlier analysis, in several hundred donors, most V segments appeared productive either ~87% or ~30% of the time. A later analysis reportedly identified an Asian-associated ancestry cluster as carrying fewer N-insertions than the approximately 710-donor mean.

This CDR3 is built from 13 residues. V was cut by 3 bases and J by 4 bases, with 7 bases left in between. Germline values: CDR1 ENHRY, CDR2 SYGVKD. The PCR used 60 Vbeta and 13 Jbeta primers. TCRdb's copy holds only in-frame clones and misses some; the assay was immunoSEQ multiplex PCR. The sample records under 200,000 clones, about 77% being singletons. Turning to this clone: Its antigen is as yet unknown.

The chain joins TRBV10-3 to TRBJ2-1; D call uncertain. The sequenced sample consisted of PBMCs. This receptor was identified in a man aged 25-45 years in good health and CMV-seronegative. The CDR3, as DNA: TGTGCCATCAGTGACGTACGGTACAATGAGCAGTTCTTC. Translating it yields CAISDVRYNEQFF.